This TCR beta chain originates from a study of regulatory T cells in long-lasting Graves disease. This clonotype came up many times. Through Arm-PCR of CDR3 regions and iRepertoire HTBI primers, TCR beta libraries were built. Each CDR3 protein is one row after TCRdb ran MiXCR on the multiplex PCR reads. The sample yields about 430,000 distinct CDR3 sequences, approximately 15% seen once. This CDR3 is 16 amino acids long. CDR1 SGHAT and CDR2 FQNNGV come from the germline V gene. V lost 5 bases to trimming and J lost 2 bases, with 17 bases between them. Time point meaning: newly diagnosed GD, antithyroid drugs for less than 3 months. Making the TCR library involved RNA that had been extracted from PBMCs. The same data also contributed to another study, on T cells in Graves' hyperthyroidism and ophthalmopathy.

This receptor was identified in a woman in her forties with Graves disease. The input for sequencing was peripheral blood mononuclear cells (PBMCs), taken at new diagnosis, from a patient treated with antithyroid drugs. This chain connects TRBV11-2 to TRBJ2-3; D possibly corresponds to TRBD2 (6 bases). The CDR3 here is CASSLGVSGYTDTQYF. The CDR3 DNA is TGTGCCAGCAGCCTAGGAGTTAGCGGATACACAGATACGCAGTATTTT.